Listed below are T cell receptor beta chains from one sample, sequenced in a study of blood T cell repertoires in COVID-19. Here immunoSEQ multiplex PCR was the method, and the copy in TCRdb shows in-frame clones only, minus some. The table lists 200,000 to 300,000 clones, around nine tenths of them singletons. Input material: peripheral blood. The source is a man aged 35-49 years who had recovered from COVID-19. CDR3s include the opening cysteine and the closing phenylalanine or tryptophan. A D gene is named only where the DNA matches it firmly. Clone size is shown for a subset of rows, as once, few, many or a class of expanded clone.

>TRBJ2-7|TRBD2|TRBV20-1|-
CSASSSGDYGQYF
TGCAGTGCTAGTTCTAGCGGGGACTATGGGCAGTACTTC
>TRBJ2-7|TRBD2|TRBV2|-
CASSYGLAGSYEQYF
TGTGCCAGCAGTTACGGACTAGCGGGCTCCTACGAGCAGTACTTC
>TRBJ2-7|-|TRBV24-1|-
CATRASYEQYF
TGTGCCACCAGGGCTAGCTACGAGCAGTACTTC
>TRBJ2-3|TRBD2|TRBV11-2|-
CASSLGQREGRDTQYF
TGTGCCAGCAGCTTGGGGCAGCGGGAGGGCCGGGATACGCAGTATTTT
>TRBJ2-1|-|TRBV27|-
CASSLYRGIIYNEQFF
TGTGCCAGCAGTTTATATCGCGGTATAATTTACAATGAGCAGTTCTTC
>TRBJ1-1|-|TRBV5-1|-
CASRQGNRNTEAFF
TGCGCCAGCAGGCAGGGGAATCGGAACACTGAAGCTTTCTTT
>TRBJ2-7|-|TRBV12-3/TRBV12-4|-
CASSSIRYEQYF
TGTGCCAGCAGTTCTATCCGATACGAGCAGTACTTC
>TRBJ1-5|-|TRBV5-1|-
CASSLVTAGRQPQHF
TGCGCCAGCAGCTTGGTGACAGCGGGGCGTCAGCCCCAGCATTTT
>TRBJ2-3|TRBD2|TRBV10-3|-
CATRTSGDTQYF
TGTGCCACCAGGACTAGCGGGGATACGCAGTATTTT
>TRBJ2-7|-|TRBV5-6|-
CASSTNSYEQYF
TGTGCCAGCAGCACAAACTCCTACGAGCAGTACTTC
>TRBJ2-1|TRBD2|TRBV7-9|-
CASSLEGSGGRNEQFF
TGTGCCAGCAGCTTAGAGGGTAGCGGGGGAAGGAATGAGCAGTTCTTC
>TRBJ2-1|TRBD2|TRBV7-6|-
CASSFMIGGGPYNEQFF
TGTGCCAGCAGCTTTATGATCGGGGGGGGCCCCTACAATGAGCAGTTCTTC
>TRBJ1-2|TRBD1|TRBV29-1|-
CSVSLVQGAENGYTF
TGCAGCGTTTCATTGGTACAGGGGGCGGAGAATGGCTACACCTTC
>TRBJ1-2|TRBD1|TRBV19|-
CASIGTGGNYGYTF
TGTGCCAGTATTGGGACAGGGGGCAACTATGGCTACACCTTC
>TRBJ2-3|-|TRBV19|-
CASSRTPNTQYF
TGTGCCAGTAGTAGAACCCCTAATACGCAGTATTTT
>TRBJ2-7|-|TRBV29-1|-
CSVPGRGSYEQYF
TGCAGCGTTCCAGGCAGGGGTTCCTACGAGCAGTACTTC
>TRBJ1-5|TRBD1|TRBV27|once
CASSPGQGGQPQHF
TGTGCCAGCAGTCCAGGACAGGGAGGTCAGCCCCAGCATTTT
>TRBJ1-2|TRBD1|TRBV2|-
CASMRGQGSEGGYTF
TGTGCCAGCATGAGGGGACAGGGTTCAGAGGGTGGCTACACCTTC
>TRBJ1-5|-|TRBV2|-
CASSGLTVSNQPQHF
TGTGCCAGCAGTGGATTGACAGTTAGCAATCAGCCCCAGCATTTT
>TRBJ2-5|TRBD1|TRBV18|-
CASSPGGQGRETQYF
TGTGCCAGCTCACCAGGGGGACAGGGACGAGAGACCCAGTACTTC
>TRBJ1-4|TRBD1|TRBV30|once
CARQGFNEKLFF
TGTGCCAGACAGGGATTTAATGAAAAACTGTTTTTT
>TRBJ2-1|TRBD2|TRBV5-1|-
CASSLVGGAYNEQFF
TGCGCCAGCAGCTTGGTCGGGGGGGCCTACAATGAGCAGTTCTTC
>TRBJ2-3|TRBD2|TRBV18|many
CASSSGKGDTQYF
TGTGCCAGCTCGAGCGGGAAGGGGGATACGCAGTATTTT
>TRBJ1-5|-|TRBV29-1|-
CSGQTGLNQPQHF
TGCAGCGGCCAGACAGGCCTCAATCAGCCCCAGCATTTT
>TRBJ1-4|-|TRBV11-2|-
CASSRLTEKLFF
TGTGCCAGCAGCCGCCTAACTGAAAAACTGTTTTTT
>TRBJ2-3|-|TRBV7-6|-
CASSSPLSGERNTQYF
TGTGCCAGCAGCTCCCCCCTATCGGGAGAAAGGAATACGCAGTATTTT
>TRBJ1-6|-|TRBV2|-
CASSRGSNSPLHF
TGTGCCAGCAGTCGCGGCAGTAATTCACCCCTCCACTTT
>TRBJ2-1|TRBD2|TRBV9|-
CASSVEWTSGGMGEQFF
TGTGCCAGCAGCGTAGAATGGACTAGCGGGGGGATGGGTGAGCAGTTCTTC
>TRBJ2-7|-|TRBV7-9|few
CASSSGNYEQYF
TGTGCCAGCAGCTCGGGGAACTACGAGCAGTACTTC
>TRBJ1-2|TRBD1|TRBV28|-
CASNTGGRYGYTF
TGTGCCAGCAACACAGGGGGCCGTTATGGCTACACCTTC